A selection of T cell receptor beta chains follows, all from one sample in a study of T cell repertoires in cytomegalovirus infection. TCRdb recomputed calls from the reads with MiXCR, one row per CDR3 protein. This table has about 230,000 distinct CDR3 sequences, 22% appearing once. The material sequenced was CD8+ T cells from PBMCs. The receptors shown here come from a human donor in good health (CMV status not recorded). Some clones in this sample may be carry-over from other donors' samples. Both conserved end residues are part of each CDR3. Each record gives: J gene, V gene, clone size, D gene, CDR3 DNA, CDR3 protein. D genes are given only for firm matches. Size tells how often a clone was seen (once, few, many) or the class of an expanded clone, and some rows leave it out.

j_call: TRBJ2-5; v_call: TRBV4-2; clone_size: .; d_call: TRBD2; cdr3_nt: TGTGCCAGCAGCGTAGCGGGGGGGCAAGAGACCCAGTACTTC; cdr3_aa: CASSVAGGQETQYF
j_call: TRBJ2-1; v_call: TRBV10-3; clone_size: few; d_call: TRBD1; cdr3_nt: TGTGCCATCACGCCCGGGACAGGGGGCGATGAGCAGTTCTTC; cdr3_aa: CAITPGTGGDEQFF
j_call: TRBJ1-2; v_call: TRBV20-1; clone_size: .; d_call: .; cdr3_nt: TGCAGTGCTAGTGCAGTGATTAACTATGGCTACACCTTC; cdr3_aa: CSASAVINYGYTF
j_call: TRBJ2-2; v_call: TRBV27; clone_size: .; d_call: .; cdr3_nt: TGTGCCAGCAGTGTAATCCCAGGATCCGGGGAGCTGTTTTTT; cdr3_aa: CASSVIPGSGELFF
j_call: TRBJ2-7; v_call: TRBV12-3/TRBV12-4; clone_size: .; d_call: .; cdr3_nt: TGTGCCAGCAGTTTCCGGTGGCCCGTCGAGCAGTACTTC; cdr3_aa: CASSFRWPVEQYF
j_call: TRBJ2-7; v_call: TRBV28; clone_size: few; d_call: .; cdr3_nt: TGTGCCAGCAGCCTAGGGGGGCCGCCGCCCTACGAGCAGTACTTC; cdr3_aa: CASSLGGPPPYEQYF
j_call: TRBJ2-7; v_call: TRBV12-3/TRBV12-4; clone_size: .; d_call: .; cdr3_nt: TGTGCCAGCAGTGGGGACACTTATTCCTACGAGCAGTACTTC; cdr3_aa: CASSGDTYSYEQYF
j_call: TRBJ2-7; v_call: TRBV12-3/TRBV12-4; clone_size: .; d_call: TRBD1; cdr3_nt: TGTGCCAGCAGCTTAAACGGACAGGTCAACTCCTACGAGCAGTACTTC; cdr3_aa: CASSLNGQVNSYEQYF
j_call: TRBJ1-2; v_call: TRBV27; clone_size: .; d_call: .; cdr3_nt: TGTGCCAGCAGTTTATTGGGGTCTCAAGGCTACACCTTC; cdr3_aa: CASSLLGSQGYTF
j_call: TRBJ1-1; v_call: TRBV4-1; clone_size: few; d_call: .; cdr3_nt: TGCGCCAGCAGCCAGCTACAGGGTGGGTTGGGACGTAACACTGAAGCTTTCTTT; cdr3_aa: CASSQLQGGLGRNTEAFF
j_call: TRBJ2-7; v_call: TRBV7-2; clone_size: many; d_call: .; cdr3_nt: TGTGCCAGCAGCTTTCGGGACGGCTCCTACGAGCAGTACTTC; cdr3_aa: CASSFRDGSYEQYF
j_call: TRBJ2-7; v_call: TRBV4-1; clone_size: .; d_call: .; cdr3_nt: TGCGCCAGCAGCCATCCCGGGACCAACTACTACGAGCAGTACTTC; cdr3_aa: CASSHPGTNYYEQYF
j_call: TRBJ1-2; v_call: TRBV12-3/TRBV12-4; clone_size: many; d_call: .; cdr3_nt: TGTGCCAGCAGTACCTATTATGGCTACACCTTC; cdr3_aa: CASSTYYGYTF
j_call: TRBJ2-7; v_call: TRBV4-2; clone_size: few; d_call: TRBD2; cdr3_nt: TGTGCCAGCAGCCAAGAAGGTAGCGGGGGGGCCTACGAGCAGTACTTC; cdr3_aa: CASSQEGSGGAYEQYF
j_call: TRBJ1-1; v_call: TRBV28; clone_size: .; d_call: .; cdr3_nt: TGTGCCAGCAGTTCGGCGGAAGACACTGAAGCTTTCTTT; cdr3_aa: CASSSAEDTEAFF
j_call: TRBJ2-4; v_call: TRBV7-9; clone_size: .; d_call: TRBD1; cdr3_nt: TGTGCCAGCTCCCCCCCCCCACAGGGGGAGAACATTCAGTACTTC; cdr3_aa: CASSPPPQGENIQYF
j_call: TRBJ1-1; v_call: TRBV12-3/TRBV12-4; clone_size: .; d_call: .; cdr3_nt: TGTGCCAGCTACAACGGCGGCACTGAAGCTTTCTTT; cdr3_aa: CASYNGGTEAFF
j_call: TRBJ2-5; v_call: TRBV7-3; clone_size: many; d_call: TRBD1; cdr3_nt: TGTGCCAGCAGCCTTATAGGGGGCGCCGCCGAGACCCAGTACTTC; cdr3_aa: CASSLIGGAAETQYF
j_call: TRBJ2-3; v_call: TRBV15; clone_size: .; d_call: TRBD2; cdr3_nt: TGTGCCACCAGCAGAGATCCCTTCGGACTAGCGGGCGTAGAAGATACGCAGTATTTT; cdr3_aa: CATSRDPFGLAGVEDTQYF
j_call: TRBJ2-1; v_call: TRBV19; clone_size: few; d_call: .; cdr3_nt: TGTGCCAGTAGTACTACAATAAGCTCCTACAATGAGCAGTTCTTC; cdr3_aa: CASSTTISSYNEQFF
j_call: TRBJ2-2; v_call: TRBV6-7; clone_size: .; d_call: TRBD1; cdr3_nt: TGTGCCAGCAGTTACCCCCGGACAGGGGACACCGGGGAGCTGTTTTTT; cdr3_aa: CASSYPRTGDTGELFF
j_call: TRBJ1-6; v_call: TRBV2; clone_size: .; d_call: .; cdr3_nt: TGTGCCAGCAGCGCGGGGAGGGTCAACAATTCACCCCTCCACTTT; cdr3_aa: CASSAGRVNNSPLHF
j_call: TRBJ2-7; v_call: TRBV29-1; clone_size: once; d_call: .; cdr3_nt: TGCAGCGTTGTCGGGGCTGGTTACGAGCAGTACTTC; cdr3_aa: CSVVGAGYEQYF